The source of this TCR beta chain is a study of molecular identifiers for immune sequencing clone quantification. Across the whole study: Replicate RNA came from about 20,000 or 100,000 naive CD8 cells and was split five ways, and four parts were sequenced.

Whole-study findings and limits: Researchers reportedly could pick up spiked Jurkat TCR RNA from one cell mixed into about 970,000 naive cells.

Making the bulk TCR libraries relied on previously described methods and listed TCR primers. MiXCR, applied by TCRdb to the PCR reads, yields one record per CDR3 protein. The profile shows some 590,000 distinct CDR3 sequences, 25% of them singletons. Many counts were recorded for this clonotype. Antigen specificity is unknown. V was trimmed by 5 bases and J by 6 bases, leaving 20 bases between them. This CDR3 contains 15 residues. Per the germline V gene, CDR1 is SGHTA and CDR2 is FQGNSA. The sequencing sample was made of naive CD8+ T cells from blood, with Jurkat cell RNA spiked in. The subset: FACS-sorted CD8+CD4-CCR7+CD45RA+ naive T cells. The chain combines TRBV7-2 with TRBJ2-7; weak D call: TRBD2 (6 bases). This TCR was sampled from a human donor in good health. Some libraries in this study had Jurkat cell RNA spiked in. CDR3 DNA sequence: TGTGCCAGCAGCCGCGGGGCGACCCGGGGCTTCGAGCAGTACTTC. Its translation is CASSRGATRGFEQYF.